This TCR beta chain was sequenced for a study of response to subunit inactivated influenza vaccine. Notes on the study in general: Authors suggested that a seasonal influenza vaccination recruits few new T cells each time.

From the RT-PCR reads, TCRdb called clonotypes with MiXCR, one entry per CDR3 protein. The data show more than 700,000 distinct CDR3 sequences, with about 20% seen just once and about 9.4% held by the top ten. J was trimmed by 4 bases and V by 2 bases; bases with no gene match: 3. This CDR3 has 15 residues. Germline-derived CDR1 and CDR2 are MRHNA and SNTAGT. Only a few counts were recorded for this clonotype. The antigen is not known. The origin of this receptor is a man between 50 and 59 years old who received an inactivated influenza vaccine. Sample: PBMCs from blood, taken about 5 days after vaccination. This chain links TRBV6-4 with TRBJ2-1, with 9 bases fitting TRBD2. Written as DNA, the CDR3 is TGTGCCAGCAGTGACGGGCTAGCGGGATACAATGAGCAGTTCTTC. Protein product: CASSDGLAGYNEQFF.